Listed below are T cell receptor beta chains from one sample, sequenced in a study of cytomegalovirus exposure and HLA in healthy donors. Data came from immunoSEQ multiplex PCR; TCRdb stores just in-frame clones and leaves some out. Here the sample spans about 150,000 clones, about 85% being singletons. The specimen was PBMCs. These TCRs come from a man younger than 45 in good health and CMV-seropositive. Both conserved end residues are part of each CDR3. The D gene is left open where the match is weak.

j_call d_call v_call cdr3_aa cdr3_nt
TRBJ2-1 TRBD1 TRBV2 CASSGDRSYNEQFF TGTGCCAGCAGTGGGGACAGGTCCTACAATGAGCAGTTCTTC
TRBJ1-2 TRBD1 TRBV7-9 CASSLGDRGGYTF TGTGCCAGCAGCTTAGGTGACAGGGGAGGCTACACCTTC
TRBJ2-2 - TRBV7-6 CASSLKTGTPVHTGELFF TGTGCCAGCAGCTTAAAAACAGGGACCCCTGTCCACACCGGGGAGCTGTTTTTT
TRBJ2-5 TRBD1 TRBV7-2 CASSLDRGSSKTQYF TGTGCCAGCAGCTTGGACAGGGGTAGTTCGAAGACCCAGTACTTC
TRBJ2-6 TRBD2 TRBV11-3 CASSLLAGRVGGANVLTF TGTGCCAGCAGCTTACTAGCGGGAAGGGTAGGTGGGGCCAACGTCCTGACTTTC
TRBJ1-4 TRBD1 TRBV19 CASSPLQGPNEKLFF TGTGCCAGTAGCCCCCTACAGGGGCCTAATGAAAAACTGTTTTTT
TRBJ2-3 TRBD1 TRBV4-2 CASSHQRGTGGTDTQYF TGTGCCAGCAGCCATCAAAGGGGGACAGGGGGCACAGATACGCAGTATTTT
TRBJ1-1 - TRBV2 CASSERGTEAFF TGTGCCAGCAGTGAACGGGGGACTGAAGCTTTCTTT
TRBJ2-7 - TRBV7-9 CASSPSARPGSYEQYF TGTGCCAGCAGCCCTTCGGCGCGGCCCGGCTCCTACGAGCAGTACTTC
TRBJ1-2 - TRBV19 CASSIDRSGYGYTF TGTGCCAGTAGTATAGATCGGTCAGGGTACGGCTACACCTTC
TRBJ1-2 - TRBV9 CASSPTAHYGYTF TGTGCCAGCAGTCCCACAGCCCACTATGGCTACACCTTC
TRBJ2-7 TRBD1 TRBV6-1 CASKTGGPYEQYF TGTGCCAGCAAGACAGGGGGCCCCTACGAGCAGTACTTC